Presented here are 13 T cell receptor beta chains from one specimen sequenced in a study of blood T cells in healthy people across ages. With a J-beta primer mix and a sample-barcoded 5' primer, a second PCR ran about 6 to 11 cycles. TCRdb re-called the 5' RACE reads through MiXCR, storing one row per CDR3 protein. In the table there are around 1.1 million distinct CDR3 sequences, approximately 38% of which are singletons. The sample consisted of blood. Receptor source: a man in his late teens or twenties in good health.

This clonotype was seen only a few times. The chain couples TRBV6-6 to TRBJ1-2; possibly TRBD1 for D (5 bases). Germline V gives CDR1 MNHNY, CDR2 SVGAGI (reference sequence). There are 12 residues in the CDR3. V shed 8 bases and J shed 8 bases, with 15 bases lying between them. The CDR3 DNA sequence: TGTGCCAGCTGGGGGGGGTTGGGCGGCTACACCTTC. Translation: CASWGGLGGYTF.

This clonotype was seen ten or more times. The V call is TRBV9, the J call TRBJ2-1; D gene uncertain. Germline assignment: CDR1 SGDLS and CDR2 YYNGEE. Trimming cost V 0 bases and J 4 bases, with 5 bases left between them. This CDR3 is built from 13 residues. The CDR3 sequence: CASSVGSYNEQFF. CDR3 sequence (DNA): TGTGCCAGCAGCGTAGGATCTTACAATGAGCAGTTCTTC.

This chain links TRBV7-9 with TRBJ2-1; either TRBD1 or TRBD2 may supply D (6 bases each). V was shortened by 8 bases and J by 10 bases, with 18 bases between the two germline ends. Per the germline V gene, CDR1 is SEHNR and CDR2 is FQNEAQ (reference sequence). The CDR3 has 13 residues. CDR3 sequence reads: CASSETGAVEQFF. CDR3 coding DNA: TGTGCCAGCTCTGAAACGGGGGCGGTCGAGCAGTTCTTC.

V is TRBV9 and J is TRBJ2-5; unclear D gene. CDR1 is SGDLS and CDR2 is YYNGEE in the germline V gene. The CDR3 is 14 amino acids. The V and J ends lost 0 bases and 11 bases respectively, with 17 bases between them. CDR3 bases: TGTGCCAGCAGCGTAGCTCTCAGATACAATGAGCAGTACTTC. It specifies CASSVALRYNEQYF.

The CDR3 spells CASSFRTSGGPYNEQFF. The DNA of the CDR3 is TGTGCCAGCAGCTTCCGGACTAGCGGGGGCCCGTACAATGAGCAGTTCTTC. The chain employs TRBV7-2 and TRBJ2-1; TRBD2 aligns across 13 bases. The CDR3 sequence is 17 residues long. Trimming cost V 3 bases and J 4 bases; bases outside gene matches: 6. Germline V gene lookup returns CDR1 SGHTA and CDR2 FQGNSA.

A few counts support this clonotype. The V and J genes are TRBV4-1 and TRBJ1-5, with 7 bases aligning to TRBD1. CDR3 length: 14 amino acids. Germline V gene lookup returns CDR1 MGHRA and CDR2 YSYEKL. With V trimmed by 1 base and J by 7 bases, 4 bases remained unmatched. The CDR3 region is CASSQVNRGQPQHF. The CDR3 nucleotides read TGCGCCAGCAGCCAAGTAAACAGGGGCCAGCCCCAGCATTTT.

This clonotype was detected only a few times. The CDR3 sequence is CASSERDWRDTQYF. In DNA, the CDR3 is TGTGCCAGCAGTGAGAGGGACTGGCGAGATACGCAGTATTTT. The rearrangement links TRBV2 to TRBJ2-3; D perhaps matches TRBD2 (6 bases). CDR3 length equals 14 residues. Trimming removed 3 bases at V and 5 bases at J, with 12 bases between. Germline V gene sequence: CDR1 SNHLY, CDR2 FYNNEI.

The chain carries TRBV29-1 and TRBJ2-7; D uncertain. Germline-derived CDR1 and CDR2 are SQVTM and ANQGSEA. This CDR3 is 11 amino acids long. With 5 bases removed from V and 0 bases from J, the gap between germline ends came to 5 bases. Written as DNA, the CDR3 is TGCAGCGTTCAAATCTCCTACGAGCAGTACTTC. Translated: CSVQISYEQYF.

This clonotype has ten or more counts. CDR3 amino acids: CASSPKVGRGEKLFF. Written as DNA, the CDR3 is TGTGCCAGCAGCCCTAAGGTCGGTCGTGGGGAAAAACTGTTTTTT. This chain connects TRBV12-3 or TRBV12-4 to TRBJ1-4; D unresolved. Trimming shortened V by 6 bases and J by 8 bases, and 19 bases separated the two germline ends. The CDR3 length is 15 residues.

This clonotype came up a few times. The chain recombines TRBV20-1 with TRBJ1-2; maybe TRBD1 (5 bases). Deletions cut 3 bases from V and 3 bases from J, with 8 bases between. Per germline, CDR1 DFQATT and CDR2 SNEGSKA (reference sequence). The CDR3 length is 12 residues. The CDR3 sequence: CSARDTYYGYTF. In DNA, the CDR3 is TGCAGTGCTAGGGACACCTACTATGGCTACACCTTC.

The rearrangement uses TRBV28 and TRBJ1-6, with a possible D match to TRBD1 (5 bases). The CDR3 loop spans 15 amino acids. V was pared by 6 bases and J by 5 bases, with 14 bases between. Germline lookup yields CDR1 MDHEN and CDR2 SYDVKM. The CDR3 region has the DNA TGTGCCAGCAGGGGTAACGGGGGAGATAATTCACCCCTCCACTTT. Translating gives CASRGNGGDNSPLHF.

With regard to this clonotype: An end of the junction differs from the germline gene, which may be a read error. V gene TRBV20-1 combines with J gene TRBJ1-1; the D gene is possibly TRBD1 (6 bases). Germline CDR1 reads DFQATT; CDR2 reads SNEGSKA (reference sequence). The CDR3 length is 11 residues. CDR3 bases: TGTGGACAGAAAAAACACACTGAAGCTTTCTTT. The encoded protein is CGQKKHTEAFF.

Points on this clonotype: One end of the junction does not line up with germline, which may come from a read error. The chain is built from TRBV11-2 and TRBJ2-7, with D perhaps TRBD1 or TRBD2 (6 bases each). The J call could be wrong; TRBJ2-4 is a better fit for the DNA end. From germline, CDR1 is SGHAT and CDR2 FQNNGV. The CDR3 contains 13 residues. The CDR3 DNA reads TGTGTCAGCAGCGTAGGGGGGCCCAACATTCAGTACTTC. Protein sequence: CVSSVGGPNIQYF.